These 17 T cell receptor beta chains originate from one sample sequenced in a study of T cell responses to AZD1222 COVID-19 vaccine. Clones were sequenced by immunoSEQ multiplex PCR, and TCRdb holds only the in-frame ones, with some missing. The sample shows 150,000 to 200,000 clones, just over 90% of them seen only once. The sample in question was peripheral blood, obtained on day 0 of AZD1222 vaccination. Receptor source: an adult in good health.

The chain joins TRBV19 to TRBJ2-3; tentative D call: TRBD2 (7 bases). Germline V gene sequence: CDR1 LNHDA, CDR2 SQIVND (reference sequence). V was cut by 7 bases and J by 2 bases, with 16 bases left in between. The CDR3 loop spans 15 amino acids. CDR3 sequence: CASMRGRADTDTQYF. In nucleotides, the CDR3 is TGTGCCAGTATGAGGGGGAGGGCTGACACAGATACGCAGTATTTT.

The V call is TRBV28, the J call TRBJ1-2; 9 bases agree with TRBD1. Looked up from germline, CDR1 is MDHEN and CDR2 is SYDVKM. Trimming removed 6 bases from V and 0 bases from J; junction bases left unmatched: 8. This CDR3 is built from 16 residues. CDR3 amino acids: CASRGWGQGTNYGYTF. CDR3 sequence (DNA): TGTGCCAGCAGGGGCTGGGGACAGGGAACTAACTATGGCTACACCTTC.

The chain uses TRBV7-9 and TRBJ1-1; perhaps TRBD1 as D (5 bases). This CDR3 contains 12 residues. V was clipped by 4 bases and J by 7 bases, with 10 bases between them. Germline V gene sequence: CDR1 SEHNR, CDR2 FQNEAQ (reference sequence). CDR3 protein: CASSSATGEAFF. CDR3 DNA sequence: TGTGCCAGCAGCTCCGCCACAGGTGAAGCTTTCTTT.

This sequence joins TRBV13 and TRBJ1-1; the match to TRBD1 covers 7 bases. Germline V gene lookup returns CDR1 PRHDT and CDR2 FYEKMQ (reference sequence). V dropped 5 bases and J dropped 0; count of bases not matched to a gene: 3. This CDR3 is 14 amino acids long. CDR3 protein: CASSRGQMNTEAFF. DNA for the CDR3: TGTGCCAGCAGCAGGGGACAGATGAACACTGAAGCTTTCTTT.

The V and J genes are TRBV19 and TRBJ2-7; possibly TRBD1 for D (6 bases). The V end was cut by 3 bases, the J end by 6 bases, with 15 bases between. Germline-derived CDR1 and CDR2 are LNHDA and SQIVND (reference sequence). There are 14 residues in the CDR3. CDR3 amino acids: CASSMLARGGEQYF. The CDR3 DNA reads TGTGCCAGTAGTATGCTAGCCCGAGGGGGCGAGCAGTACTTC.

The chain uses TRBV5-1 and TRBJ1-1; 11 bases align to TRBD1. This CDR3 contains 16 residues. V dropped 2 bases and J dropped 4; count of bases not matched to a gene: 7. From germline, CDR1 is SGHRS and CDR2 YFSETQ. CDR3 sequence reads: CASSLSTGTGGTEAFF. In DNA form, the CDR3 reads TGCGCCAGCAGCTTATCCACCGGGACAGGGGGCACTGAAGCTTTCTTT.

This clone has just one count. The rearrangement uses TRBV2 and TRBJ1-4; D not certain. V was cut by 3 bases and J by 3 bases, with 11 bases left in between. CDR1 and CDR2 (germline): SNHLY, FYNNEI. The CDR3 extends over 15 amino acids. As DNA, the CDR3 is TGTGCCAGCAGTGATTCGCAGCGGGCTAATGAAAAACTGTTTTTT. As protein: CASSDSQRANEKLFF.

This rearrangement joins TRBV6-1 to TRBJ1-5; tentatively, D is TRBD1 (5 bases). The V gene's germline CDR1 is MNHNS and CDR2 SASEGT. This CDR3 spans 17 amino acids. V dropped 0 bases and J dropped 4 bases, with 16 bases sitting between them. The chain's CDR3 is CASSEARSIGVNQPQHF. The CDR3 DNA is TGTGCCAGCAGTGAAGCGCGAAGTATAGGGGTGAATCAGCCCCAGCATTTT.

The CDR3 coding sequence is TGTGCCAGCAGCTTAGGTGGCGGCTCCTACGAGCAGTACTTC. Its translation is CASSLGGGSYEQYF. The chain recombines TRBV11-2 with TRBJ2-7, with D unclear. The germline gives CDR1 SGHAT, CDR2 FQNNGV. This CDR3 is 14 amino acids long. Trimming took off 1 base at V and 0 bases at J, with 7 bases between the two ends.

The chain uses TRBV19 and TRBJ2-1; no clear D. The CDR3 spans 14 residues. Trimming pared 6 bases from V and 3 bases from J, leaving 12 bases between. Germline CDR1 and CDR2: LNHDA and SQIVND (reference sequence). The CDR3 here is CASSLQEFYNEQFF. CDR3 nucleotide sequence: TGTGCCAGTAGCCTCCAAGAGTTCTACAATGAGCAGTTCTTC.

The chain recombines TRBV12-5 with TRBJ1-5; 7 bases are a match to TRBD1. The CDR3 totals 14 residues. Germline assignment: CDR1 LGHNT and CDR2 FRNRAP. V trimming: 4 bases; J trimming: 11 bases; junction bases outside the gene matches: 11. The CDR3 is CASGSTGDLRAQHF. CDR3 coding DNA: TGTGCTAGTGGTTCAACAGGGGACCTCCGAGCCCAGCATTTT.

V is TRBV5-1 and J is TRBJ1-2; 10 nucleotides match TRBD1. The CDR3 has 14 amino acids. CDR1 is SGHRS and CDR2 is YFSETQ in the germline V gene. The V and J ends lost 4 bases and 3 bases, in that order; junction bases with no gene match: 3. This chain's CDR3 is CASSVDRGDYGYTF. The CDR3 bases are TGCGCCAGCAGCGTGGACAGGGGGGACTATGGCTACACCTTC.

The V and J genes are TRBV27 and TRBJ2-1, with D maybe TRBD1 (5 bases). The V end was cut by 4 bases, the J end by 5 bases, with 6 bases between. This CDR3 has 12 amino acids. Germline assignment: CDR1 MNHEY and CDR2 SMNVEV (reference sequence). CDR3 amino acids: CASSSRDNEQFF. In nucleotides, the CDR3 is TGTGCCAGCAGTTCCAGGGACAATGAGCAGTTCTTC.

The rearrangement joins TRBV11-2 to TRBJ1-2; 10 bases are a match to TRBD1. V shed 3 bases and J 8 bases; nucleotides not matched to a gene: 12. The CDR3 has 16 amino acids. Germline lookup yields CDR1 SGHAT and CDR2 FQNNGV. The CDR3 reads CASSFTTGGAGVGYTF. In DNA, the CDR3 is TGTGCCAGCAGCTTCACGACAGGGGGCGCCGGAGTCGGCTACACCTTC.

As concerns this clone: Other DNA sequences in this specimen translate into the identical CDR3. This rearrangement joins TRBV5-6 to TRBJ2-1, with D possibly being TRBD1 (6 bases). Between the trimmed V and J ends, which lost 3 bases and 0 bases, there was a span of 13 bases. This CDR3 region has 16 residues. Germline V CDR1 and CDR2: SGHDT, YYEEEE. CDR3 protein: CASSSIQGSSYNEQFF. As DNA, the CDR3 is TGTGCCAGCAGCTCTATACAGGGAAGCTCCTACAATGAGCAGTTCTTC.

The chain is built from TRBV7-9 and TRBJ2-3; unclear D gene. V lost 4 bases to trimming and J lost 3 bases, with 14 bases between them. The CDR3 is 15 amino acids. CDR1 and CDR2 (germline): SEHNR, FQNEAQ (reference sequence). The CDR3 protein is CASSSTVRSTDTQYF. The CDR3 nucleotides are TGTGCCAGCAGCTCGACTGTTCGGTCGACAGATACGCAGTATTTT.

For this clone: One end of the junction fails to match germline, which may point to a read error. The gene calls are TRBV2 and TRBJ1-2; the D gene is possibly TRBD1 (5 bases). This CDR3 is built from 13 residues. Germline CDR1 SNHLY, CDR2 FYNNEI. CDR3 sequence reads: CASSSRDGATWGF. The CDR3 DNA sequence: TGTGCCAGCAGTTCTCGGGACGGTGCGACCTGGGGATTC.